This T cell receptor beta chain is drawn from a study of spatial heterogeneity in lung cancer. This clonotype was seen only a few times. Each TCR cDNA molecule bore a unique molecular identifier. TCRdb fed the 5' RACE reads into MiXCR, producing one record per CDR3 protein. The repertoire includes tens of thousands of distinct CDR3 sequences, about 14% of them detected once, and more than 5.5% sits in the top ten. The sample's time point: sample taken at primary tumor resection. The authors sequenced whole RNA from tumor, nontumor lung or frozen PBMC without sorting. The sequences come from PBMCs, collected at surgery. This clonotype was sampled from a male donor with early-stage non-small cell lung cancer.

The CDR3 here is CATSTSGLYNEQFF. CDR3 sequence (DNA): TGTGCCACCTCGACTAGCGGACTCTACAATGAGCAGTTCTTC. The chain couples TRBV19 to TRBJ2-1, with TRBD2 matching over 9 bases. From germline, CDR1 is LNHDA and CDR2 SQIVND (reference sequence). Trimming removed 10 bases from V and 3 bases from J; junction bases left unmatched: 7. The length of the CDR3 is 14 residues.